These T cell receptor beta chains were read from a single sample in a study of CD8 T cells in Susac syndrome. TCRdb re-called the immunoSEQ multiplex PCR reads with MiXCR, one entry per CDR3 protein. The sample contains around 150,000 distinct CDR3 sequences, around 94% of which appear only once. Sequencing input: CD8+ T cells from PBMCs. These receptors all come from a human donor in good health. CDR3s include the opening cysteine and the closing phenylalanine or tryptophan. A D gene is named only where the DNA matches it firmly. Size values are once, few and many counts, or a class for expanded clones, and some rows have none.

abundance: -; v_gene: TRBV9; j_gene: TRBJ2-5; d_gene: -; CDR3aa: CASNGYAQETQYF; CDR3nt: TGTGCCAGCAACGGGTACGCCCAAGAGACCCAGTACTTC
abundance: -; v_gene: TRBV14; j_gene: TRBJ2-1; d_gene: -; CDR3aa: CASSPYLNEQFF; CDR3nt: TGTGCCAGCAGCCCTTACCTTAATGAGCAGTTCTTC
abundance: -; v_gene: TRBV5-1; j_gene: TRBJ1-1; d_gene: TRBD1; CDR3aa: CASSIRQGNEAFF; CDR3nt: TGCGCCAGCAGCATTAGACAGGGGAATGAAGCTTTCTTT
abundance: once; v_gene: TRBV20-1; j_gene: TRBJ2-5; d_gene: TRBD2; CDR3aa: CSACGEGRDETQYF; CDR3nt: TGCAGTGCTTGTGGGGAGGGCCGCGATGAGACCCAGTACTTC
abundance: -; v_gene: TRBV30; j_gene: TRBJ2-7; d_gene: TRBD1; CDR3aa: CAWTTGNHYEQYF; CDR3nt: TGTGCCTGGACGACAGGGAACCACTACGAGCAGTACTTC
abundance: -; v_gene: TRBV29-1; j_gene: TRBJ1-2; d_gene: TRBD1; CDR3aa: CSVPGQGVVTF; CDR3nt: TGCAGCGTTCCGGGACAGGGTGTTGTAACCTTC
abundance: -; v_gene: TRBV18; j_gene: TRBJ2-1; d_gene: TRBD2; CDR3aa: CASSRSGGSYNEQFF; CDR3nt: TGTGCCAGCTCAAGGAGCGGGGGATCCTACAATGAGCAGTTCTTC
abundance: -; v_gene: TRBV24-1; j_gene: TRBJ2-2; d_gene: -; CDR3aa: CATSGHYTGELFF; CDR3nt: TGTGCCACCTCCGGGCACTACACCGGGGAGCTGTTTTTT
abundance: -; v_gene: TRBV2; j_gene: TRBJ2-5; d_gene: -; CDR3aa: CASSGPNETQYF; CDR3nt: TGTGCCAGCAGTGGCCCTAACGAGACCCAGTACTTC
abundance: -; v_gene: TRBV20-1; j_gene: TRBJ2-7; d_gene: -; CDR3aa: CSANGREQYF; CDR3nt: TGCAGTGCCAATGGACGCGAGCAGTACTTC
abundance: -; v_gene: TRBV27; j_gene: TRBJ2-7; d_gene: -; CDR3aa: CASSNGQNYEQYF; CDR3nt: TGTGCCAGCAGTAACGGACAGAACTACGAGCAGTACTTC
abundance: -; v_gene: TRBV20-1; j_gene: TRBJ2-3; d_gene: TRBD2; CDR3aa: CSATTSTSWWADTQYF; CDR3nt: TGCAGTGCTACCACCTCGACTAGCTGGTGGGCAGATACGCAGTATTTT